The 5 T cell receptor beta chains presented below share a single source sample, sequenced in a study of cytomegalovirus exposure and HLA in healthy donors. The primer mix had 60 Vbeta and 13 Jbeta primers. Using immunoSEQ multiplex PCR, the repertoire was profiled, and TCRdb retains in-frame clones only, with some absent. The table has over 100,000 clones, roughly 80% seen once; the top ten hold 22%. Sequencing was performed on PBMCs. The receptor set was obtained from a man aged 25-40 years in good health and CMV-seropositive.

To note about this clone: Other nucleotide sequences in the sample specify the same CDR3. The chain uses TRBV5-1 and TRBJ2-3, with 7 bases that match TRBD1. Germline V gene sequence: CDR1 SGHRS, CDR2 YFSETQ. With 1 base clipped from V and 1 base from J, the junction kept 3 bases outside the gene matches. The CDR3 totals 15 residues. CDR3 residues: CASSLTGVGTDTQYF. CDR3 in DNA: TGCGCCAGCAGCTTGACAGGGGTCGGCACAGATACGCAGTATTTT.

This chain uses TRBV28 with TRBJ1-2, with 7 bases matching TRBD1. With V trimmed by 2 bases and J by 8 bases, 2 bases remained unmatched. Looked up from germline, CDR1 is MDHEN and CDR2 is SYDVKM. The CDR3 runs to 12 residues. CDR3 loop: CASSLEDRGYTF. The CDR3 DNA is TGTGCCAGCAGTTTAGAGGACAGGGGCTACACCTTC.

The V and J genes are TRBV5-4 and TRBJ2-7; D may be TRBD1 (6 bases). The CDR3 sequence is 15 residues long. Germline V gives CDR1 SGHNT, CDR2 YYREEE (reference sequence). Trimming removed 3 bases at V and 2 bases at J, with 15 bases between. DNA of the CDR3: TGTGCCAGCAGCTCATCCGGGACAATGGCCTACGAGCAGTACTTC. It translates to CASSSSGTMAYEQYF. Drawing the rest from reference TRBV5-4 and TRBJ2-7, the complete variable domain is ETGVTQSPTHLIKTRGQQVTLRCSSQSGHNTVSWYQQALGQGPQFIFQYYREEENGRGNFPPRFSGLQFPNYSSELNVNALELDDSALYLCASSSSGTMAYEQYFGPGTRLTVT.

The J gene is TRBJ2-3, the V gene TRBV29-1; 10 bases map to TRBD2. V gave up 7 bases and J gave up 4 bases; unmatched junction bases: 11. Germline loops: CDR1 SQVTM, CDR2 ANQGSEA. This CDR3 has 15 amino acids. The CDR3 coding sequence is TGCAGCGCACTCGGGGCTAGCGGGAGCCCAGATACGCAGTATTTT. Translating it yields CSALGASGSPDTQYF.

J is TRBJ1-5 and V is TRBV18; TRBD1 is a possible D gene (5 bases). Per germline, CDR1 KGHSH and CDR2 LQKENI. The length of the CDR3 is 13 residues. Trimming shortened V by 4 bases and J by 6 bases, and 10 bases separated the two germline ends. The CDR3 sequence is CASSQGRSQPQHF. CDR3 coding DNA: TGTGCCAGCTCACAGGGGAGGAGTCAGCCCCAGCATTTT.